The sequence of this TCR beta chain was determined in a study of OX40 agonist ivuxolimab in advanced cancers. Clones were read by immunoSEQ multiplex PCR, and TCRdb kept only the in-frame ones, dropping some. The repertoire has 40,000 to 60,000 clones, around 81% of them found once; the top ten carry 3%. The V and J ends lost 4 bases and 5 bases respectively, with 16 bases between them. This CDR3 region has 15 residues. Looked up from germline, CDR1 is SGHRS and CDR2 is YFSETQ. Systemic immunosuppression or a history of autoimmune disease excluded patients. This clone appeared once. This clonotype originated in an adult with an advanced solid tumor such as melanoma, head and neck, liver or kidney cancer. The chain employs TRBV5-1 and TRBJ1-3; D ambiguous. Sequenced here: CD4+ or CD8+ T cells sorted from blood, sampled in a trial of the OX40 agonist ivuxolimab. The CDR3 bases are TGCGCCAGCAGCGAAGGCTTGCTTGAAAGAAACACCATATATTTT. Its translation: CASSEGLLERNTIYF.